A single sample gave rise to the 9 T cell receptor beta chains below, sequenced in a study of T cells after yellow fever vaccination. TCRdb reprocessed the 5' RACE reads with MiXCR, giving one entry per CDR3 protein. The sample gives more than 80,000 distinct CDR3 sequences, around 5.8% of which show up once; roughly 39% is in the top ten. Source: CD8+ T cells sorted from PBMCs, taken 10 days after the yellow fever booster vaccination. These TCRs come from a man in his late teens or twenties who received the YFV17D yellow fever vaccine.

The chain recombines TRBV7-9 with TRBJ2-5; D is ambiguous. The V gene's germline CDR1 is SEHNR and CDR2 FQNEAQ (reference sequence). The CDR3 is made up of 13 amino acids. V dropped 4 bases and J dropped 2 bases, with 8 bases sitting between them. CDR3 nucleotides: TGTGCCAGCAGCTCAGGAAGGCAAGAGACCCAGTACTTC. This sequence encodes CASSSGRQETQYF.

This clonotype was seen more than once but under ten times. The J gene is TRBJ2-6, the V gene TRBV7-8, with D possibly TRBD1 on 6 matching bases. The germline gives CDR1 SGHVS, CDR2 FQNEAQ. V lost 0 bases to trimming and J lost 0 bases, with 12 bases between them. This CDR3 has 18 residues. The CDR3 DNA reads as TGTGCCAGCAGCTTAGCCGGGACAAGTATCTCTGGGGCCAACGTCCTGACTTTC. Amino acids: CASSLAGTSISGANVLTF.

A few counts support this clonotype. This CDR3 reads CASSVVRGNTEAFF. CDR3 nucleotide sequence: TGTGCCAGCAGCGTAGTCAGGGGTAACACTGAAGCTTTCTTT. This chain uses TRBV9 with TRBJ1-1, with D possibly TRBD1 on 6 matching bases. The V end was cut by 0 bases, the J end by 2 bases, with 8 bases between. The CDR3 consists of 14 residues. The V gene's germline CDR1 is SGDLS and CDR2 YYNGEE.

This clonotype has just a few counts. This rearrangement joins TRBV5-4 to TRBJ2-1; 8 bases fit TRBD2. The V and J ends lost 0 bases and 4 bases, in that order; junction bases with no gene match: 3. CDR1 and CDR2 (germline): SGHNT, YYREEE (reference sequence). The CDR3 is 15 amino acids. The CDR3 DNA follows: TGTGCCAGCAGCTTGGGGACTAGCAGGTACAATGAGCAGTTCTTC. It is translated as CASSLGTSRYNEQFF.

This clonotype was seen at least ten times. V and J are TRBV5-1 and TRBJ2-1; D possibly corresponds to TRBD2 (6 bases). This CDR3 has 16 amino acids. Germline CDR1 and CDR2: SGHRS and YFSETQ. Between the trimmed V and J ends, which lost 0 bases and 0 bases, there was a span of 10 bases. CDR3 nucleotide sequence: TGCGCCAGCAGCTTGGCGGGGGAGAGCTCCTACAATGAGCAGTTCTTC. Protein product: CASSLAGESSYNEQFF.

The chain couples TRBV18 to TRBJ2-1, with 12 positions matching TRBD2. V shed 6 bases and J 4 bases; nucleotides not matched to a gene: 7. Germline V CDR1 and CDR2: KGHSH, LQKENI. This CDR3 region has 16 residues. The CDR3 region is CASSSSGTSGYNEQFF. The CDR3 DNA follows: TGTGCCAGCTCCTCCTCCGGGACTAGCGGGTACAATGAGCAGTTCTTC.

V is TRBV15 and J is TRBJ2-3, with 7 bases that match TRBD1. V lost 3 bases and J lost 0; bases outside the gene matches: 3. The CDR3 is made up of 15 amino acids. Germline V gene lookup returns CDR1 LNHNV and CDR2 YYDKDF (reference sequence). DNA for the CDR3: TGTGCCACCAGCAGGCCGGGACAGAGCACAGATACGCAGTATTTT. It translates to CATSRPGQSTDTQYF. Full variable domain (outside the CDR3, taken from reference TRBV15 and TRBJ2-3): DAMVIQNPRYQVTQFGKPVTLSCSQTLNHNVMYWYQQKSSQAPKLLFHYYDKDFNNEADTPDNFQSRRPNTSFCFLDIRSPGLGDTAMYLCATSRPGQSTDTQYFGPGTRLTVL.

The gene calls are TRBV6-1 and TRBJ1-5, with TRBD1 matching over 11 bases. After removal of 5 bases from V and 5 bases from J, the junction contained 5 bases not matched to a gene. This CDR3 spans 15 amino acids. Per the germline V gene, CDR1 is MNHNS and CDR2 is SASEGT. The CDR3 sequence is CASSSGTGGHQPQHF. DNA of the CDR3: TGTGCCAGCAGTTCCGGGACAGGGGGTCATCAGCCCCAGCATTTT.

This clonotype has only one observation. This may arise from a read error, as a much more abundant clone is one base away. This CDR3 fails to terminate in the conserved phenylalanine or tryptophan, so it likely reflects a read error. V usage is TRBV11-2 and J usage is TRBJ1-1; perhaps TRBD1 as D (5 bases). The V end was cut by 6 bases, the J end by 3 bases, with 11 bases between. The CDR3 sequence is 13 residues long. Germline V gene lookup returns CDR1 SGHAT and CDR2 FQNNGV. CDR3 bases: TGTGCCAGCAGTCCGACAGTTGACACTGAAGCTTTCTCT. Translation gives CASSPTVDTEAFS.